The 29 T cell receptor beta chains presented below share a single source sample, sequenced in a study of control samples from healthy donors and cancer patients. The data were produced by immunoSEQ multiplex PCR, yet TCRdb's version contains in-frame clones alone and is incomplete. Counted here are 130,000 to 150,000 clones, about 93% occurring once; the ten biggest clones make up approximately 15%. The material sequenced was PBMCs. The receptors were gathered from a man between 60 and 70 years old with colorectal cancer.

The genes are TRBV4-1 and TRBJ1-3; D is unclear. This CDR3 has 15 residues. Germline V lookup: CDR1 MGHRA, CDR2 YSYEKL. V was trimmed by 0 bases and J by 0 bases, leaving 6 bases between them. CDR3 sequence: CASSQDVPSGNTIYF. CDR3 coding DNA: TGCGCCAGCAGCCAAGATGTACCCTCTGGAAACACCATATATTTT.

This chain connects TRBV2 to TRBJ1-1; D is unresolved. The germline gives CDR1 SNHLY, CDR2 FYNNEI. The CDR3 spans 14 residues. The germline V and J ends were trimmed by 7 bases and 1 base, with 13 bases remaining between them. The DNA for the CDR3 is TGTGCCAGCAATCCATGGCGGGCGAACACTGAAGCTTTCTTT. Its protein is CASNPWRANTEAFF.

The chain is built from TRBV25-1 and TRBJ2-7; D remains unclear. There are 15 residues in the CDR3. V lost 6 bases, J lost 4 bases, and 19 bases lay in between. CDR1 and CDR2 from the germline V gene are MGHDK and SYGVNS. The CDR3 DNA reads TGTGCCAGCAGGGAGAGGTTGGGTCTCGGATACGAGCAGTACTTC. Amino acid sequence: CASRERLGLGYEQYF.

The chain employs TRBV6-1 and TRBJ1-3; D remains unclear. The CDR3 runs 13 residues. V was pared by 2 bases and J by 5 bases, with 7 bases between. Germline V CDR1 and CDR2: MNHNS, SASEGT. CDR3 DNA sequence: TGTGCCAGCAGTGAAAGGGCCAGAAACACCATATATTTT. Residues: CASSERARNTIYF.

The rearrangement links TRBV5-1 to TRBJ1-2, with TRBD1 matching 7 bases. The V segment lost 3 bases and the J segment 2 bases; nucleotides outside the gene matches: 7. Per the germline V gene, CDR1 is SGHRS and CDR2 is YFSETQ. This CDR3 is 15 amino acids long. The CDR3 coding sequence is TGCGCCAGCAGCTATCAGGGGGGGGCGAACTATGGCTACACCTTC. Amino acid sequence: CASSYQGGANYGYTF.

The chain links TRBV19 to TRBJ1-1; D might be TRBD1 (6 bases). CDR3 length: 16 amino acids. CDR1 is LNHDA and CDR2 is SQIVND in the germline V gene (reference sequence). V was shortened by 9 bases and J by 1 base, with 21 bases between the two germline ends. The CDR3 loop reads CASLQGKGGRNTEAFF. For the CDR3, the DNA is TGTGCCAGCCTTCAGGGCAAGGGGGGACGGAACACTGAAGCTTTCTTT.

V is TRBV24-1 and J is TRBJ2-3, with TRBD2 matching 11 bases. CDR3 length: 17 amino acids. The V gene's germline CDR1 is KGHDR and CDR2 SFDVKD. With 4 bases clipped from V and 0 bases from J, the junction kept 5 bases outside the gene matches. The CDR3 protein is CATSEASGGLSTDTQYF. The DNA of the CDR3 is TGTGCCACCAGTGAAGCTAGCGGGGGGCTCAGCACAGATACGCAGTATTTT.

The rearrangement uses TRBV6-5 and TRBJ1-2; maybe TRBD1 (5 bases). Trimming pared 5 bases from V and 6 bases from J, leaving 13 bases between. Germline values: CDR1 MNHEY, CDR2 SVGAGI. This CDR3 is 13 amino acids long. The CDR3 region has the DNA TGTGCCAGCAGTCGCGACAGAACTGATGGCTACACCTTC. Encoded protein: CASSRDRTDGYTF.

The J gene is TRBJ1-2, the V gene TRBV5-4; the D gene is possibly TRBD1 (5 bases). Germline V lookup: CDR1 SGHNT, CDR2 YYREEE (reference sequence). The CDR3 is 12 residues long. With 2 bases removed from V and 13 bases from J, the gap between germline ends came to 15 bases. The CDR3 DNA reads as TGTGCCAGCAGCTTTGGACGGGGACGCGGCACCTTC. Its translation: CASSFGRGRGTF. Full variable domain (missing parts from reference TRBV5-4 and TRBJ1-2): ETGVTQSPTHLIKTRGQQVTLRCSSQSGHNTVSWYQQALGQGPQFIFQYYREEENGRGNFPPRFSGLQFPNYSSELNVNALELDDSALYLCASSFGRGRGTFGSGTRLTVV.

The chain recombines TRBV19 with TRBJ2-7; no firm D call. The CDR3 runs to 15 residues. V was shortened by 6 bases and J by 7 bases, with 22 bases between the two germline ends. The germline V gene encodes CDR1 LNHDA and CDR2 SQIVND (reference sequence). CDR3 in amino acids: CASSASWAGMREQYF. CDR3 nucleotides: TGTGCCAGTAGCGCCTCCTGGGCCGGTATGAGGGAGCAGTACTTC.

The chain combines TRBV5-1 with TRBJ1-1, with 11 nucleotides matching TRBD1. This CDR3 spans 16 amino acids. Germline CDR1 SGHRS, CDR2 YFSETQ. V lost 2 bases to trimming and J lost 5 bases; unmatched junction nucleotides: 8. Written as DNA, the CDR3 is TGCGCCAGCAGCTTTCGGACAGGGGGCGCGGGAACTGAAGCTTTCTTT. It codes for CASSFRTGGAGTEAFF.

The rearrangement joins TRBV5-1 to TRBJ2-2; 9 bases map to TRBD1. CDR1 and CDR2 (germline): SGHRS, YFSETQ. The CDR3 totals 17 residues. V was pared by 4 bases and J by 6 bases, with 13 bases of the junction left unmatched. CDR3 sequence: CASSPMTGGRGAGELFF. DNA for the CDR3: TGCGCCAGCAGCCCAATGACAGGGGGAAGAGGGGCCGGGGAGCTGTTTTTT.

This clone has a single count. The chain links TRBV27 to TRBJ2-1, with D hard to call. This CDR3 has 16 residues. The V end was cut by 0 bases, the J end by 1 base, with 10 bases between. Germline CDR1 and CDR2: MNHEY and SMNVEV (reference sequence). CDR3 DNA: TGTGCCAGCAGTTTATCGTCGGGTTGGTCCTACAATGAGCAGTTCTTC. It codes for CASSLSSGWSYNEQFF.

J is TRBJ1-2 and V is TRBV6-5; D is possibly TRBD1 (5 bases). The germline gives CDR1 MNHEY, CDR2 SVGAGI. The CDR3 spans 12 residues. Deletions cut 8 bases from V and 4 bases from J, with 11 bases between. The CDR3 protein is CASLAGTYGYTF. The CDR3 coding sequence is TGTGCCAGCCTGGCAGGGACCTATGGCTACACCTTC.

The DNA of the CDR3 is TGTGCCAGCTTACCTTCCACAGGGGGCGGATACGAGCAGTACTTC. Its protein product is CASLPSTGGGYEQYF. This chain uses TRBV18 with TRBJ2-7, with 9 nucleotides matching TRBD1. The ends lost 7 bases at V and 4 bases at J; junction bases unmatched: 11. This CDR3 is built from 15 residues. Germline CDR1 KGHSH, CDR2 LQKENI.

The rearrangement links TRBV7-2 to TRBJ2-7; D remains unclear. V was pared by 2 bases and J by 2 bases, with 13 bases between. The CDR3 extends over 15 amino acids. Germline loops: CDR1 SGHTA, CDR2 FQGNSA. CDR3 loop: CASSLTYGETYEQYF. DNA of the CDR3: TGTGCCAGCAGCTTAACATACGGAGAGACCTACGAGCAGTACTTC.

The chain carries TRBV7-6 and TRBJ2-5; no firm D call. Germline CDR1 reads SGHVS; CDR2 reads FNYEAQ. CDR3 length: 14 amino acids. With 0 bases removed from V and 3 bases from J, the gap between germline ends came to 8 bases. The CDR3 DNA is TGTGCCAGCAGCTTAGCGGCTGGGGAAGAGACCCAGTACTTC. Protein product: CASSLAAGEETQYF. Drawing the rest from reference TRBV7-6 and TRBJ2-5, the complete variable domain is GAGVSQSPRYKVTKRGQDVALRCDPISGHVSLYWYRQALGQGPEFLTYFNYEAQQDKSGLPNDRFSAERPEGSISTLTIQRTEQRDSAMYRCASSLAAGEETQYFGPGTRLLVL.

The chain recombines TRBV6-5 with TRBJ2-5, with D perhaps TRBD1 (7 bases). CDR1 and CDR2 from the germline V gene are MNHEY and SVGAGI. Trimming cost V 2 bases and J 2 bases, with 12 bases left between them. The CDR3 has 15 residues. Here the CDR3 DNA reads TGTGCCAGCAGTTACGTCCAGGGGGGTCAAGAGACCCAGTACTTC. Translation: CASSYVQGGQETQYF.

The chain combines TRBV2 with TRBJ2-5; a possible D gene is TRBD2 (5 bases). This CDR3 has 13 residues. Trimming shortened V by 7 bases and J by 5 bases, and 14 bases separated the two germline ends. Germline V gene sequence: CDR1 SNHLY, CDR2 FYNNEI. CDR3 region: CASIGTSGETQYF. The CDR3 DNA reads as TGTGCCAGCATCGGAACTAGTGGGGAGACCCAGTACTTC.

V usage is TRBV3-1 (or the pseudogene TRBV3-2) and J usage is TRBJ1-2, with 11 bases that match TRBD1. The junction had 5 bases not matched to a gene; V was cut back by 4 bases and J by 7 bases. Germline V gene lookup returns CDR1 LGHDT and CDR2 YNNKEL (reference sequence). The CDR3 runs 14 residues. The CDR3 spells CASSPGQGAFGYTF. CDR3 nucleotide sequence: TGTGCCAGCAGCCCAGGACAGGGGGCCTTTGGCTACACCTTC.

This chain joins TRBV5-3 and TRBJ2-3; D not resolved. TRBV5-3 is an ORF; its function is uncertain. The V and J ends lost 4 bases and 5 bases respectively, with 14 bases between them. CDR3 length: 14 amino acids. The CDR3 region has the DNA TGTGCCAGAAGCCTCACCGGGCCGGGAGATACGCAGTATTTT. It is translated as CARSLTGPGDTQYF.

The genes are TRBV7-8 and TRBJ1-1; D unresolved. CDR3 length equals 15 residues. From germline, CDR1 is SGHVS and CDR2 FQNEAQ. V was clipped by 8 bases and J by 5 bases, with 21 bases between them. CDR3 amino acids: CASAPRSREGTEAFF. The CDR3, as DNA: TGTGCCAGCGCCCCCAGATCAAGGGAAGGGACTGAAGCTTTCTTT.

This chain joins TRBV19 and TRBJ2-7; 8 bases fit TRBD2. V trimming: 1 base; J trimming: 3 bases; junction bases outside the gene matches: 5. The CDR3 runs to 15 residues. Germline loops: CDR1 LNHDA, CDR2 SQIVND (reference sequence). CDR3 DNA: TGTGCCAGTAGTATAGTAGCCAGCGGGGGCTACGAGCAGTACTTC. Its protein product is CASSIVASGGYEQYF.

V gene TRBV3-1 (or the pseudogene TRBV3-2) combines with J gene TRBJ1-2; TRBD1 might be the D (5 bases). CDR3 size: 18 residues. Germline CDR1 is LGHDT and CDR2 is YNNKEL (reference sequence). V was clipped by 4 bases and J by 2 bases, with 23 bases between them. The CDR3 region is CASSPNAIRGAPNYGYTF. The CDR3, as DNA: TGTGCCAGCAGCCCGAACGCGATTCGGGGCGCACCCAACTATGGCTACACCTTC.

The CDR3 loop is CASSYGVGLSGNTIYF. For the CDR3, the DNA is TGTGCCAGCAGTTACGGGGTGGGCCTCTCTGGAAACACCATATATTTT. The J gene is TRBJ1-3, the V gene TRBV6-6; D is unclear. Germline values: CDR1 MNHNY, CDR2 SVGAGI (reference sequence). This CDR3 has 16 amino acids. Trimming took off 2 bases at V and 0 bases at J, with 11 bases between the two ends.

This chain connects TRBV19 to TRBJ1-2; TRBD1 might be the D (6 bases). This CDR3 spans 16 amino acids. The V and J ends lost 3 bases and 0 bases respectively, with 14 bases between them. Germline V gene sequence: CDR1 LNHDA, CDR2 SQIVND (reference sequence). The CDR3 DNA follows: TGTGCCAGTAGTATCATTCAGGGGTCTTCTAACTATGGCTACACCTTC. Residues: CASSIIQGSSNYGYTF.

The chain uses TRBV2 and TRBJ2-3; D is possibly TRBD2 (5 bases). V lost 6 bases to trimming and J lost 2 bases, with 18 bases between them. This CDR3 comprises 16 residues. Germline CDR1 is SNHLY and CDR2 is FYNNEI. The CDR3 bases are TGTGCCAGCAGCCGGGAATCGGCGGTAAACACAGATACGCAGTATTTT. Translation gives CASSRESAVNTDTQYF.

This clone has only one observation. The V gene is TRBV3-1 (or the pseudogene TRBV3-2), the J gene TRBJ2-5; D is uncertain. The germline V gene encodes CDR1 LGHDT and CDR2 YNNKEL (reference sequence). V was trimmed by 0 bases and J by 6 bases, leaving 5 bases between them. This CDR3 has 12 residues. This chain's CDR3 is CASSQDRQTQYF. CDR3 nucleotide sequence: TGTGCCAGCAGCCAAGATCGACAGACCCAGTACTTC.

The V gene is TRBV7-9, the J gene TRBJ1-4; perhaps TRBD1 as D (5 bases). Per germline, CDR1 SEHNR and CDR2 FQNEAQ (reference sequence). The CDR3 contains 15 residues. With 5 bases removed from V and 7 bases from J, the gap between germline ends came to 17 bases. CDR3 loop: CASSPGHRGGEKLFF. CDR3 DNA: TGTGCCAGCAGCCCCGGACACCGGGGAGGTGAAAAACTGTTTTTT.